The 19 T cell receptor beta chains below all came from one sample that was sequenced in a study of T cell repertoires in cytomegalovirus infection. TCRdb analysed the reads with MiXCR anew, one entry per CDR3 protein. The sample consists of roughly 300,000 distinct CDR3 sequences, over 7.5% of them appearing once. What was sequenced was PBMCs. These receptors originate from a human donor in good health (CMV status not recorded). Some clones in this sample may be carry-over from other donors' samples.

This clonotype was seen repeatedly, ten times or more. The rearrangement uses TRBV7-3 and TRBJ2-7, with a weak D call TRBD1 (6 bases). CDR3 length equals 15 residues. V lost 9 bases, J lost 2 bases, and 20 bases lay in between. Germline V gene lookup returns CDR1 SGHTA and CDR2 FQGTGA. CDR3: CASSEGVNPTYEQYF. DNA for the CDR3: TGTGCCAGTTCAGAGGGGGTAAACCCCACCTACGAGCAGTACTTC.

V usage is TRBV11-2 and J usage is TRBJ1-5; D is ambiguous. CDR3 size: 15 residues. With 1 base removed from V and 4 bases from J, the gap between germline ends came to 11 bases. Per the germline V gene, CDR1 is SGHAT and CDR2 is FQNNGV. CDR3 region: CASSLGSNTNQPQHF. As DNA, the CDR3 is TGTGCCAGCAGCTTAGGGTCTAATACAAATCAGCCCCAGCATTTT.

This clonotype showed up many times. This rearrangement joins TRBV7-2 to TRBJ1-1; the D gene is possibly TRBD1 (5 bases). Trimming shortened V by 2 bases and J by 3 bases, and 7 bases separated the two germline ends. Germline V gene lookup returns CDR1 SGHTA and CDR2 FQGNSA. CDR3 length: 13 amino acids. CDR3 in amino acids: CASSLLGDTEAFF. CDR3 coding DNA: TGTGCCAGCAGCTTACTGGGGGACACTGAAGCTTTCTTT. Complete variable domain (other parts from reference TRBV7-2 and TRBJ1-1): GAGVSQSPSNKVTEKGKDVELRCDPISGHTALYWYRQSLGQGLEFLIYFQGNSAPDKSGLPSDRFSAERTGGSVSTLTIQRTQQEDSAVYLCASSLLGDTEAFFGQGTRLTVV.

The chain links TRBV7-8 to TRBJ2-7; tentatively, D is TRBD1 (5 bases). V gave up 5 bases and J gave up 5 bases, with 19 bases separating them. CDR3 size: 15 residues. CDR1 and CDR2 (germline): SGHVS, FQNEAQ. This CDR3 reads CASSPGRAGRHEQYF. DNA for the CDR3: TGTGCCAGCAGCCCCGGCCGGGCAGGGCGACACGAGCAGTACTTC.

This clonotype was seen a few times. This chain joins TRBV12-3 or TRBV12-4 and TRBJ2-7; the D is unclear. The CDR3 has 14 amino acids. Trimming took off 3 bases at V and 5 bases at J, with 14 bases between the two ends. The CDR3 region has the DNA TGTGCCAGCAGTTTGAGATCGGAGACCGACGAGCAGTACTTC. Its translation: CASSLRSETDEQYF.

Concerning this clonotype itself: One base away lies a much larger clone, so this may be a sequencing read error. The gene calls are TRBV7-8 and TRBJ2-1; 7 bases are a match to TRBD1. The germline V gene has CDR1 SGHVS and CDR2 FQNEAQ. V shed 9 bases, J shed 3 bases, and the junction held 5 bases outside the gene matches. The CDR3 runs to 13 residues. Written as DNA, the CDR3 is TGTGCCAGACGGGACAGTAACTACAATGAGCAGTTCTTC. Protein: CARRDSNYNEQFF. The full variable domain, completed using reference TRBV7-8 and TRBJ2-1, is GAGVSQSPRYKVAKRGQDVALRCDPISGHVSLFWYQQALGQGPEFLTYFQNEAQLDKSGLPSDRFFAERPEGSVSTLKIQRTQQEDSAVYLCARRDSNYNEQFFGPGTRLTVL.

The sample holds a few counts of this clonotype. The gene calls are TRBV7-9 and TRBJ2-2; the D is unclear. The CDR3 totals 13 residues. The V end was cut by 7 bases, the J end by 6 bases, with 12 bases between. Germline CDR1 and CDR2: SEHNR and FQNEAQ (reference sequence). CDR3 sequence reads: CASTARQPGELFF. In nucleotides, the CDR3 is TGTGCCAGCACCGCACGTCAGCCCGGGGAGCTGTTTTTT.

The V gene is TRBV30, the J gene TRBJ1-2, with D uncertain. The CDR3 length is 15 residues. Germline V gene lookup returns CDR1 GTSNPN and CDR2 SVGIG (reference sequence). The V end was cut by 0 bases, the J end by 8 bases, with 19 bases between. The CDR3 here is CAWSVSLFGSQGYTF. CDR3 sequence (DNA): TGTGCCTGGAGTGTCAGCTTATTCGGTTCTCAGGGCTACACCTTC.

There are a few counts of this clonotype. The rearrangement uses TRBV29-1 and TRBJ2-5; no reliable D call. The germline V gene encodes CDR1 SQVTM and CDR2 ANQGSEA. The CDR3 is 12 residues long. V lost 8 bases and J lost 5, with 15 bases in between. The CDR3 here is CSSLRAGETQYF. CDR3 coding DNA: TGCAGCTCCCTAAGAGCTGGTGAGACCCAGTACTTC. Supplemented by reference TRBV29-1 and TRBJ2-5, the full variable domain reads SAVISQKPSRDICQRGTSLTIQCQVDSQVTMMFWYRQQPGQSLTLIATANQGSEATYESGFVIDKFPISRPNLTFSTLTVSNMSPEDSSIYLCSSLRAGETQYFGPGTRLLVL.

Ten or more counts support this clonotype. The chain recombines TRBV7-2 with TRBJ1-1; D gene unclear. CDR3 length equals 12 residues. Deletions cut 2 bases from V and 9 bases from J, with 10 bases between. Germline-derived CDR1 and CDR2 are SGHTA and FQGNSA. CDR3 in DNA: TGTGCCAGCAGCTTAAGCAGGAATAAAGCTTTCTTT. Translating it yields CASSLSRNKAFF.

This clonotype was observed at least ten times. The CDR3 nucleotides are TGTGCCAGCAGCTTGGGACTAGCGGGAACAGATACGCAGTATTTT. Translation: CASSLGLAGTDTQYF. The genes are TRBV7-3 and TRBJ2-3, with 13 positions matching TRBD2. J was trimmed by 3 bases and V by 3 bases; bases with no gene match: 0. This CDR3 contains 15 residues. CDR1 and CDR2 from the germline V gene are SGHTA and FQGTGA. The whole variable domain, remainder taken from reference TRBV7-3 and TRBJ2-3, is GAGVSQTPSNKVTEKGKYVELRCDPISGHTALYWYRQSLGQGPEFLIYFQGTGAADDSGLPNDRFFAVRPEGSVSTLKIQRTERGDSAVYLCASSLGLAGTDTQYFGPGTRLTVL.

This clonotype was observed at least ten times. The CDR3 loop reads CASSSSDSYEQYF. The CDR3 bases are TGTGCCAGCAGCTCCTCTGACAGTTACGAGCAGTACTTC. The genes are TRBV11-1 and TRBJ2-7; possible D gene TRBD1, 5 bases. The V end was cut by 4 bases, the J end by 4 bases, with 11 bases between. Germline loops: CDR1 SGHAT, CDR2 FQDESV (reference sequence). CDR3 length equals 13 residues.

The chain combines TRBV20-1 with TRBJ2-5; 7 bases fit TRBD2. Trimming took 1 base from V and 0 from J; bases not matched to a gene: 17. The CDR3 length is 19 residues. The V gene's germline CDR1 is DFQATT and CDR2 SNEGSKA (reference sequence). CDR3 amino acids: CSARGWRGAGTKYQETQYF. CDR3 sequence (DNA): TGCAGTGCTAGAGGGTGGCGAGGAGCTGGGACTAAGTACCAAGAGACCCAGTACTTC.

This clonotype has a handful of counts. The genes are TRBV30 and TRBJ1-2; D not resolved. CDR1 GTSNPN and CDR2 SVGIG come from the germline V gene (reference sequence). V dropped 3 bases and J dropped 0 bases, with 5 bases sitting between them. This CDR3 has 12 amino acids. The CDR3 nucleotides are TGTGCCTGGAGCGGTTCTAACTATGGCTACACCTTC. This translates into CAWSGSNYGYTF. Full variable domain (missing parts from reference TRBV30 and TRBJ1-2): SQTIHQWPATLVQPVGSPLSLECTVEGTSNPNLYWYRQAAGRGLQLLFYSVGIGQISSEVPQNLSASRPQDRQFILSSKKLLLSDSGFYLCAWSGSNYGYTFGSGTRLTVV.

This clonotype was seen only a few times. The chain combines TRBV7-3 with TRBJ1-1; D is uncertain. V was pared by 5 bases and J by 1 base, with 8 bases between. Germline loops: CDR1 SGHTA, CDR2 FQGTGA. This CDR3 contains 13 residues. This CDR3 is CASSPPENTEAFF. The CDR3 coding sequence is TGTGCCAGCAGCCCCCCGGAGAACACTGAAGCTTTCTTT.

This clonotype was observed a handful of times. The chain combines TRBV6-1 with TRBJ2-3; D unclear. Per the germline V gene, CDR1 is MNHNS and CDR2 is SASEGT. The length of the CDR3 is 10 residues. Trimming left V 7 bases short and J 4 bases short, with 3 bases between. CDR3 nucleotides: TGTGCCAGCACATCAGATACGCAGTATTTT. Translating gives CASTSDTQYF.

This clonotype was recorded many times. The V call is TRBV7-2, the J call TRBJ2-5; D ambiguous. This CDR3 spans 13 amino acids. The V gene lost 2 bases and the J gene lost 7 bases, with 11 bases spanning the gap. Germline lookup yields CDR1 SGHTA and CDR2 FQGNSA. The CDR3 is CASSLFDVGTQYF. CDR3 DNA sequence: TGTGCCAGCAGCTTATTCGATGTAGGGACCCAGTACTTC.

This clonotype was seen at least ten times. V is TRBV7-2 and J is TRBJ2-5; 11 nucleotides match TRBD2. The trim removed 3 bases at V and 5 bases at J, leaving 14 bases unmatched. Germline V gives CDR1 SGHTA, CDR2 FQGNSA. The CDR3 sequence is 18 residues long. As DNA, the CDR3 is TGTGCCAGCAGCTTGTCCGGGACTAGCGGCTCCCGGGTCGAGACCCAGTACTTC. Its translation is CASSLSGTSGSRVETQYF.

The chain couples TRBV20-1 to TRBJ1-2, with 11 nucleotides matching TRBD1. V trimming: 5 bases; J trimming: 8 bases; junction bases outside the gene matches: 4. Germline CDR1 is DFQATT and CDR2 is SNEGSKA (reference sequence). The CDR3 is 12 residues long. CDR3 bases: TGCAGTGCTGGGGACAGGGGGAACGGCTACACCTTC. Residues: CSAGDRGNGYTF.